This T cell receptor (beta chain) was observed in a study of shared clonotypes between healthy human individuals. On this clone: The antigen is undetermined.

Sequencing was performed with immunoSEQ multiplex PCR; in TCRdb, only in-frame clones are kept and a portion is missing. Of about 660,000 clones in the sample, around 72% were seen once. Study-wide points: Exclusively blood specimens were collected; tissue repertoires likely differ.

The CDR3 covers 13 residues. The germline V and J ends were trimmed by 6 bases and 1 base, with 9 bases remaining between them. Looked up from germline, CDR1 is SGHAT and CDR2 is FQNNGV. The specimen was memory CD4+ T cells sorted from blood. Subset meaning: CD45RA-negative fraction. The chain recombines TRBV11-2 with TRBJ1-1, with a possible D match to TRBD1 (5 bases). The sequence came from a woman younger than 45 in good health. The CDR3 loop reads CASRGTENTEAFF. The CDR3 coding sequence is TGTGCCAGCAGGGGGACTGAGAACACTGAAGCTTTCTTT. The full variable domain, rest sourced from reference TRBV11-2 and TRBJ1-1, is EAGVAQSPRYKIIEKRQSVAFWCNPISGHATLYWYQQILGQGPKLLIQFQNNGVVDDSQLPKDRFSAERLKGVDSTLKIQPAKLEDSAVYLCASRGTENTEAFFGQGTRLTVV.